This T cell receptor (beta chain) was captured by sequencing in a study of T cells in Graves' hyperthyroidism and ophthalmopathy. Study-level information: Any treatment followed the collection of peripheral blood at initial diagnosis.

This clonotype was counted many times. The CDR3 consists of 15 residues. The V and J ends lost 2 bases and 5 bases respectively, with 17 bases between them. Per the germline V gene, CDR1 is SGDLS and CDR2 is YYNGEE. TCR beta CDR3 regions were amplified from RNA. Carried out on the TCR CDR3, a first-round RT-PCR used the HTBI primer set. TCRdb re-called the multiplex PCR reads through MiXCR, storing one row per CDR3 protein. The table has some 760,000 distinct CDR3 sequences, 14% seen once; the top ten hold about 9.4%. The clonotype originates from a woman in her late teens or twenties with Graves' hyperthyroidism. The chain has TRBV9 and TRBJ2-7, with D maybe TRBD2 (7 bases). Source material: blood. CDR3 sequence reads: CASSVRGGGDDEQYF. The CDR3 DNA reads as TGTGCCAGCAGCGTTCGGGGAGGGGGGGATGACGAGCAGTACTTC.